The rows below give T cell receptor beta chains drawn from one sample of a study of breast tumors, draining lymph nodes, adjacent tissues. TCRdb re-derived calls from the multiplex PCR reads in MiXCR, one entry per CDR3 protein. The data contain about 230,000 distinct CDR3 sequences, approximately 31% of them singletons. Sequenced sample: axillary lymph node tissue. The receptors shown here come from a female donor with breast cancer. Some clones in this sample may be carry-over from other donors' samples. CDR3s include the opening cysteine and the closing phenylalanine or tryptophan. Each record gives: D gene, J gene, V gene, CDR3 length, clone size, CDR3 DNA, CDR3 protein. A D gene is named only where the DNA matches it firmly. Clone size is stated in some rows and not others, as once, few, many or a class when expanded.

D gene: NA
J gene: TRBJ2-3
V gene: TRBV9
CDR3 length: 17
clone size: NA
CDR3 DNA: TGTGCCAGCAGCAAATACCAAGACTCGTCTAACACGGATACGCAGTATTTT
CDR3 protein: CASSKYQDSSNTDTQYF

D gene: TRBD1
J gene: TRBJ2-1
V gene: TRBV27
CDR3 length: 13
clone size: many
CDR3 DNA: TGTGCCAGCAGTTTTTCCAGGGGGTATGAGCAGTTCTTC
CDR3 protein: CASSFSRGYEQFF

D gene: TRBD2
J gene: TRBJ2-2
V gene: TRBV3-1
CDR3 length: 15
clone size: many
CDR3 DNA: TGTGCCAGCAGCCAAGAAGCGGGAGCGGACGGGGAGCTGTTTTTT
CDR3 protein: CASSQEAGADGELFF

D gene: NA
J gene: TRBJ1-3
V gene: TRBV9
CDR3 length: 15
clone size: many
CDR3 DNA: TGTGCCAGCAGCCTGACAGATAACTCTGGAAACACCATATATTTT
CDR3 protein: CASSLTDNSGNTIYF

D gene: TRBD1
J gene: TRBJ1-4
V gene: TRBV29-1
CDR3 length: 13
clone size: many
CDR3 DNA: TGCAGCGCGATGGGACAGGGTGATGAAAAACTGTTTTTT
CDR3 protein: CSAMGQGDEKLFF

D gene: TRBD1
J gene: TRBJ2-1
V gene: TRBV7-2
CDR3 length: 15
clone size: many
CDR3 DNA: TGTGCCAGCAGCGCAGACAGGGGGTCCTACAATGAGCAGTTCTTC
CDR3 protein: CASSADRGSYNEQFF

D gene: TRBD2
J gene: TRBJ2-1
V gene: TRBV29-1
CDR3 length: 14
clone size: many
CDR3 DNA: TGCAGCGACCGGACTAGTGGGGAAAACAATGAGCAGTTCTTC
CDR3 protein: CSDRTSGENNEQFF

D gene: NA
J gene: TRBJ1-5
V gene: TRBV19
CDR3 length: 15
clone size: many
CDR3 DNA: TGTGCCAGTAGTAGACAGCCCGGGGTGGGGCAGCCCCAGCATTTT
CDR3 protein: CASSRQPGVGQPQHF

D gene: TRBD1
J gene: TRBJ2-6
V gene: TRBV7-8
CDR3 length: 20
clone size: many
CDR3 DNA: TGTGCCAGCAGCCGGCCTGTTACAGGGGCCCGAATCTCTGGGGCCAACGTCCTGACTTTC
CDR3 protein: CASSRPVTGARISGANVLTF

D gene: TRBD2
J gene: TRBJ2-6
V gene: TRBV4-3
CDR3 length: 18
clone size: many
CDR3 DNA: TGCGCCAGCAGCCCTAGGCCTAGCGGGGGCTCTGGGGCCAACGTCCTGACTTTC
CDR3 protein: CASSPRPSGGSGANVLTF

D gene: NA
J gene: TRBJ1-3
V gene: TRBV6-1
CDR3 length: 16
clone size: many
CDR3 DNA: TGTGCCAGCAGTGATCAAACAGGGCTTTTTGGAAACACCATATATTTT
CDR3 protein: CASSDQTGLFGNTIYF

D gene: TRBD2
J gene: TRBJ2-5
V gene: TRBV20-1
CDR3 length: 15
clone size: many
CDR3 DNA: TGCAGTGCCTCATTGGGGACTAGCGGTAAAGAGACCCAGTACTTC
CDR3 protein: CSASLGTSGKETQYF

D gene: NA
J gene: TRBJ2-2
V gene: TRBV4-2
CDR3 length: 14
clone size: many
CDR3 DNA: TGTGCCAGCAGCCAAGATAGCAACACCGGGGAGCTGTTTTTT
CDR3 protein: CASSQDSNTGELFF

D gene: TRBD1
J gene: TRBJ2-2
V gene: TRBV7-2
CDR3 length: 15
clone size: NA
CDR3 DNA: TGTGCCAGCAGCTTGGGGCAGGGGGCCATGTGGGAGCTGTTTTTT
CDR3 protein: CASSLGQGAMWELFF

D gene: NA
J gene: TRBJ2-2
V gene: TRBV7-8
CDR3 length: 16
clone size: NA
CDR3 DNA: TGTGCCAGCAGCCGTACCGGGTCAGGGAACACCGGGGAGCTGTTTTTT
CDR3 protein: CASSRTGSGNTGELFF

D gene: NA
J gene: TRBJ2-1
V gene: TRBV7-9
CDR3 length: 14
clone size: many
CDR3 DNA: TGTGCCAGCAGCTTAGTTCCGGGGGTGCTTGAGCAGTTCTTC
CDR3 protein: CASSLVPGVLEQFF

D gene: TRBD1
J gene: TRBJ2-7
V gene: TRBV5-1
CDR3 length: 14
clone size: many
CDR3 DNA: TGCGCCAGCAGCGGTACCGGGACAGCTCACGAGCAGTACTTC
CDR3 protein: CASSGTGTAHEQYF

D gene: NA
J gene: TRBJ1-4
V gene: TRBV4-3
CDR3 length: 18
clone size: many
CDR3 DNA: TGCGCCAGCAGCCAATACCTAACAGGCGATCCAACTAATGAAAAACTGTTTTTT
CDR3 protein: CASSQYLTGDPTNEKLFF

D gene: NA
J gene: TRBJ2-6
V gene: TRBV12-3/TRBV12-4
CDR3 length: 16
clone size: many
CDR3 DNA: TGTGCCAGCAGTAAGGGGACTTTCTCTGGGGCCAACGTCCTGACTTTC
CDR3 protein: CASSKGTFSGANVLTF

D gene: TRBD2
J gene: TRBJ2-3
V gene: TRBV24-1
CDR3 length: 16
clone size: NA
CDR3 DNA: TGTGCCACCAGTGATTTACGAGCGGGAGCTTACAATGAGCAGTATTTT
CDR3 protein: CATSDLRAGAYNEQYF